The 20 T cell receptor beta chains reported below all come from one sample, sequenced in a study. MiXCR, run by TCRdb on the RT-PCR reads, gives a single entry per CDR3 protein. The data show 550,000 to 750,000 distinct CDR3 sequences, approximately 15% seen once. The sample consisted of memory CD4+ T cells from blood. The receptors originated from a female donor in good health, serving as a healthy control.

Of note for this clonotype: Compared with germline, one end of the junction differs, possibly owing to a read error. The CDR3 here is CASSLYGANVLTF. Here the CDR3 DNA reads TGTGCCAGCAGCTTATACGGGGCCAACGTCCTGACTTTC. The chain is built from TRBV10-2 and TRBJ2-6; no firm D call. The CDR3 has 13 residues. From germline, CDR1 is WSHSY and CDR2 SAAADI.

This clonotype was counted between two and nine times. The chain carries TRBV20-1 and TRBJ2-1; a possible D gene is TRBD1 (6 bases). Germline CDR1 and CDR2: DFQATT and SNEGSKA (reference sequence). Trimming removed 5 bases from V and 1 base from J, with 12 bases in between. CDR3 length: 14 residues. The CDR3 protein is CSAGPRGSYNEQFF. CDR3 nucleotides: TGCAGTGCTGGGCCCAGGGGTTCCTACAATGAGCAGTTCTTC.

The CDR3 nucleotides read TGTGCCAGCAGTGGGACTTATAATTCACCCCTCCACTTT. Amino acids: CASSGTYNSPLHF. This rearrangement joins TRBV27 to TRBJ1-6; D possibly corresponds to TRBD1 (5 bases). Germline lookup yields CDR1 MNHEY and CDR2 SMNVEV (reference sequence). CDR3 length: 13 residues. V was clipped by 5 bases and J by 4 bases, with 6 bases between them.

In this sample, this clonotype turned up many times. The rearrangement uses TRBV5-1 and TRBJ2-3, with D possibly being TRBD2 (6 bases). V was shortened by 4 bases and J by 2 bases, with 17 bases between the two germline ends. This CDR3 contains 16 residues. The germline CDR1 and CDR2 sequences are SGHRS and YFSETQ. Written as DNA, the CDR3 is TGCGCCAGCAGCCATGCGGCAGCGGGCCCCACAGATACGCAGTATTTT. Its translation is CASSHAAAGPTDTQYF. Based on the CDR3 plus reference TRBV5-1 and TRBJ2-3, the full variable domain is KAGVTQTPRYLIKTRGQQVTLSCSPISGHRSVSWYQQTPGQGLQFLFEYFSETQRNKGNFPGRFSGRQFSNSRSEMNVSTLELGDSALYLCASSHAAAGPTDTQYFGPGTRLTVL.

This clonotype was counted between two and nine times. V and J are TRBV4-3 and TRBJ2-7, with 10 bases identical to TRBD1. V was pared by 4 bases and J by 4 bases, with 22 bases of the junction left unmatched. CDR1 LGHNA and CDR2 YSLEER come from the germline V gene. The CDR3 has 20 amino acids. The CDR3: CASSRLITDRGRWKIYEQYF. CDR3 coding DNA: TGCGCCAGCAGCCGCTTAATAACTGACAGGGGGCGTTGGAAAATATACGAGCAGTACTTC.

This clonotype was observed a handful of times. The rearrangement links TRBV11-2 to TRBJ2-2, with a possible D match to TRBD2 (6 bases). Trimming took off 5 bases at V and 1 base at J, with 17 bases between the two ends. Germline V gene sequence: CDR1 SGHAT, CDR2 FQNNGV. The CDR3 loop spans 17 amino acids. The CDR3 loop reads CASSEARVGGNTGELFF. The CDR3 DNA sequence: TGTGCCAGCAGCGAAGCACGGGTGGGAGGGAACACCGGGGAGCTGTTTTTT.

V is TRBV7-9 and J is TRBJ2-1; D remains ambiguous. This CDR3 is built from 12 residues. The germline V gene has CDR1 SEHNR and CDR2 FQNEAQ (reference sequence). Between the trimmed V and J ends, which lost 5 bases and 8 bases, there was a span of 10 bases. The CDR3 DNA reads TGTGCCAGCAGCCTTCAAAGGGATGAGCAGTTCTTC. This translates into CASSLQRDEQFF.

This clonotype has only a few counts. The rearrangement joins TRBV5-1 to TRBJ1-4; no definite D call. Trimming pared 2 bases from V and 0 bases from J, leaving 8 bases between. CDR1 is SGHRS and CDR2 is YFSETQ in the germline V gene. This CDR3 is 15 amino acids long. The CDR3 DNA follows: TGCGCCAGCAGCTTTAGCGATCCAACTAATGAAAAACTGTTTTTT. Translated, it gives CASSFSDPTNEKLFF. The complete variable domain, with remaining parts taken from reference TRBV5-1 and TRBJ1-4, reads KAGVTQTPRYLIKTRGQQVTLSCSPISGHRSVSWYQQTPGQGLQFLFEYFSETQRNKGNFPGRFSGRQFSNSRSEMNVSTLELGDSALYLCASSFSDPTNEKLFFGSGTQLSVL.

This sequence joins TRBV27 and TRBJ2-7; 10 bases are shared with TRBD2. Trimming removed 5 bases from V and 9 bases from J; junction bases left unmatched: 16. Germline CDR1 MNHEY, CDR2 SMNVEV (reference sequence). The CDR3 runs 16 residues. CDR3 amino acids: CASSRQTSGTILRQYF. The CDR3 nucleotides are TGTGCCAGCAGTCGCCAAACTAGCGGGACGATATTACGGCAGTACTTC.

This clonotype was seen repeatedly, ten times or more. The rearrangement uses TRBV29-1 and TRBJ2-3; TRBD2 is a possible D gene (7 bases). Trimming left V 3 bases short and J 2 bases short, with 21 bases between. The CDR3 has 17 amino acids. Germline loops: CDR1 SQVTM, CDR2 ANQGSEA. CDR3 in DNA: TGCAGCGTTGAGAGGTCTGTTGGGCGGGGGCTCACAGATACGCAGTATTTT. Translating gives CSVERSVGRGLTDTQYF.

This clonotype showed up many times. The V and J genes are TRBV10-3 and TRBJ2-7; 7 bases are a match to TRBD1. V gave up 5 bases and J gave up 2 bases; unmatched junction bases: 6. From germline, CDR1 is ENHRY and CDR2 SYGVKD. The CDR3 is 14 amino acids. CDR3 sequence: CAISKRDSPYEQYF. The CDR3 region has the DNA TGTGCCATCAGTAAACGGGACAGTCCCTACGAGCAGTACTTC.

This clonotype was detected only a few times. The V call is TRBV30, the J call TRBJ2-2; no reliable D call. V was trimmed by 3 bases and J by 0 bases, leaving 8 bases between them. CDR1 is GTSNPN and CDR2 is SVGIG in the germline V gene (reference sequence). The CDR3 runs to 14 residues. CDR3 sequence: CAWRAGPNTGELFF. CDR3 nucleotides: TGTGCCTGGAGAGCCGGCCCGAACACCGGGGAGCTGTTTTTT.

With regard to this clonotype: Just one base apart from a much larger clone, this may be a read error. This chain connects TRBV12-3 or TRBV12-4 to TRBJ2-7; 10 nucleotides align to TRBD2. This CDR3 is built from 15 residues. CDR3 nucleotide sequence: TGTGCCAGCAGCTTAGCGGGGGGCCGCTCCTACGAGAAGTACTTC. Translating gives CASSLAGGRSYEKYF.

About this clonotype: This may stem from a read error, because a much larger clone lies one nucleotide away. The CDR3: CASSQIGRDRKTQYF. CDR3 in DNA: TGCGCCAGCAGCCAGATCGGGCGGGACCGGAAGACCCAGTACTTC. V gene TRBV4-1 combines with J gene TRBJ2-5, with a tentative D call TRBD2 (6 bases). V was shortened by 3 bases and J by 6 bases, with 17 bases between the two germline ends. CDR3 length equals 15 residues. CDR1 MGHRA and CDR2 YSYEKL come from the germline V gene.

At least ten counts were recorded for this clonotype. This chain links TRBV7-2 with TRBJ2-3; D may match TRBD1 or TRBD2 (5 bases each). Per germline, CDR1 SGHTA and CDR2 FQGNSA. Trimming removed 3 bases at V and 1 base at J, with 11 bases between. The CDR3 consists of 15 residues. As DNA, the CDR3 is TGTGCCAGCAGCTTCATGCCGGGACGCACAGATACGCAGTATTTT. Translating gives CASSFMPGRTDTQYF.

This clonotype showed up just a few times. The rearrangement joins TRBV28 to TRBJ1-5; D ambiguous. V shed 7 bases and J shed 3 bases, with 13 bases lying between them. The length of the CDR3 is 14 residues. Germline V gives CDR1 MDHEN, CDR2 SYDVKM. The CDR3 DNA is TGTGCCAGCAAGGAGGTTAGATTCAATCAGCCCCAGCATTTT. It encodes CASKEVRFNQPQHF.

A remark on this clonotype: A much more abundant neighbour one base away suggests this may be a read error. V is TRBV6-5 and J is TRBJ2-7; 8 bases align to TRBD2. Germline V gene data show CDR1 as MNHEY and CDR2 as SVGAGI. The CDR3 runs to 15 residues. CDR3 region: CVSSYTSGPSYEQYF. The CDR3 bases are TGTGTCAGCAGTTACACTAGCGGTCCCTCCTACGAGCAGTACTTC.

This clonotype was found many times. This chain joins TRBV4-3 and TRBJ1-5; 7 bases are a match to TRBD1. Germline CDR1 and CDR2: LGHNA and YSLEER. CDR3 length: 17 amino acids. J gave up 6 bases and V 1 base, and 12 bases lay outside the gene matches. As DNA, the CDR3 is TGCGCCAGCAGCCAAGGGGTCCCGAGACAGGGAGTTCAGCCCCAGCATTTT. As protein: CASSQGVPRQGVQPQHF.

This clonotype was picked up many times. This sequence joins TRBV6-4 and TRBJ1-1; tentative D call: TRBD1 (5 bases). This CDR3 contains 13 residues. Per germline, CDR1 MRHNA and CDR2 SNTAGT. With 2 bases removed from V and 4 bases from J, the gap between germline ends came to 8 bases. The CDR3 region has the DNA TGTGCCAGCAGTGACCAGGGTGGCACTGAAGCTTTCTTT. Translated, it gives CASSDQGGTEAFF.

This clonotype was detected ten times or more. The chain has TRBV6-2 or TRBV6-3 and TRBJ2-1; D unclear. This CDR3 comprises 12 residues. V was pared by 6 bases and J by 0 bases, with 3 bases between. Germline assignment: CDR1 MNHEY and CDR2 SVGEGT. For the CDR3, the DNA is TGTGCCAGCAGCACCTCCTACAATGAGCAGTTCTTC. This sequence encodes CASSTSYNEQFF.